This TCR beta chain was identified in a study of regulatory T cells in long-lasting Graves disease. The CDR3 runs to 16 residues. Germline CDR1 DFQATT, CDR2 SNEGSKA (reference sequence). Trimming removed 1 base from V and 2 bases from J; junction bases left unmatched: 10. Noted time point: newly diagnosed GD, antithyroid drugs for less than 3 months. The authors made the TCR library using RNA they extracted from PBMCs. As collected, the peripheral blood samples measured around 9 milliliters each and went into EDTA tubes. This clonotype appeared a few times. Arm-PCR of CDR3 regions and iRepertoire HTBI primers were the basis on which TCR beta libraries were built. TCRdb redid the calling of the multiplex PCR reads with MiXCR, one entry per CDR3 protein. The data show approximately 300,000 distinct CDR3 sequences, 15% to 20% seen once.

This specimen consisted of peripheral blood mononuclear cells (PBMCs), obtained at new diagnosis, from a patient treated with antithyroid drugs. V gene TRBV20-1 combines with J gene TRBJ2-7, with TRBD2 matching over 8 bases. This receptor was obtained from a female donor with Graves disease. The CDR3 reads CSARAIAGGPPYEQYF. The DNA of the CDR3 is TGCAGTGCTAGAGCTATTGCGGGGGGTCCGCCCTACGAGCAGTACTTC.